The rows below give T cell receptor beta chains drawn from one sample of a study of T cell responses to AZD1222 COVID-19 vaccine. Clones were sequenced by immunoSEQ multiplex PCR, and TCRdb holds only the in-frame ones, with some missing. The table includes about 180,000 clones, roughly 88% detected once. Source: peripheral blood, taken on day 0 of AZD1222 vaccination. The source of these receptors is an adult in good health. Each CDR3 is given with its conserved first and last residue. The D gene is left open where the match is weak. Size is omitted from some rows. Given values are once, few, many or a class for expanded clones.

J gene	D gene	clone size	V gene	CDR3 DNA	CDR3 protein
TRBJ1-4	-	-	TRBV7-8	TGTGCCAGCAGCTCGACCGAGCGGGAAAAACTGTTTTTT	CASSSTEREKLFF
TRBJ1-5	-	-	TRBV11-2	TGTGCCAGCAGCTTGGACGGGGATAGCAATCAGCCCCAGCATTTT	CASSLDGDSNQPQHF
TRBJ1-2	-	-	TRBV9	TGTGCCAGCAGCCCGGAGCCAGGGGTTGACTATGGCTACACCTTC	CASSPEPGVDYGYTF
TRBJ1-3	-	-	TRBV6-5	TGTGCCAGCAGTTACTCGGGGACCTCTGGAAACACCATATATTTT	CASSYSGTSGNTIYF
TRBJ2-1	-	-	TRBV6-4	TGTGCCAGCAGCCTTGAGGAGCGTGGGGAGCAGTTCTTC	CASSLEERGEQFF
TRBJ1-6	TRBD1	-	TRBV30	TGTGCCTGGAGTGGACAGGGGGCGGGCTCCTATAATTCACCCCTCCACTTT	CAWSGQGAGSYNSPLHF
TRBJ2-1	-	-	TRBV30	TGTGCCTGGGCGGACAATGAGCAGTTCTTC	CAWADNEQFF
TRBJ2-3	-	-	TRBV20-1	TGCAGTGCTAGTGGGCTTATAGCGGTTGCCACAGATACGCAGTATTTT	CSASGLIAVATDTQYF
TRBJ2-1	-	once	TRBV3-1/TRBV3-2	TGTGCCAGCAGGCCCAAGAGCTCCTACAATGAGCAGTTCTTC	CASRPKSSYNEQFF
TRBJ2-1	TRBD1	-	TRBV7-2	TGTGCCAGCAGCTTAACCGGACAGGGACAGAATGAGCAGTTCTTC	CASSLTGQGQNEQFF
TRBJ1-1	-	-	TRBV12-2	TGTGCAAGTCGCTTTCTTCCCCGGGACGGGACTGAAGCTTTCTTT	CASRFLPRDGTEAFF
TRBJ1-1	-	-	TRBV19	TGTGCCAGTAGTATAGATGTGGGTGGAGGCACTGAAGCTTTCTTT	CASSIDVGGGTEAFF
TRBJ2-5	-	-	TRBV28	TGTGCCAGCAGTTCCCCCTCCCGGCAGGGTGGTGAGACCCAGTACTTC	CASSSPSRQGGETQYF
TRBJ1-4	-	-	TRBV3-1/TRBV3-2	TGTGCCAGCAGCCAAGACGGGGCTCCTAATGAAAAACTGTTTTTT	CASSQDGAPNEKLFF
TRBJ2-2	TRBD1	-	TRBV7-9	TGTGCCAGCAGCCCCGGGACAGGTGTCACCGGGGAGCTGTTTTTT	CASSPGTGVTGELFF
TRBJ2-1	-	-	TRBV13	TGTGCCAGCAGCTTACAGGGGTATGAGCAGTTCTTC	CASSLQGYEQFF
TRBJ1-2	TRBD1	-	TRBV5-1	TGCGCCAGCAGCTTAGGGGACAGAGAGCGCTATGGCTACACCTTC	CASSLGDRERYGYTF
TRBJ1-1	-	-	TRBV28	TGTGCCAGCAGTTTTTCTACTGAAGCTTTCTTT	CASSFSTEAFF
TRBJ2-7	TRBD2	-	TRBV6-5	TGTGCCAGCAGTCCTAGCGGGAGTATAAACGAGCAGTACTTC	CASSPSGSINEQYF
TRBJ2-5	-	-	TRBV10-1	TGCGCCAGCAGTGCGGGGGCCCGGGAGACCCAGTACTTC	CASSAGARETQYF
TRBJ1-4	-	-	TRBV25-1	TGTGCCAGCAGTGTCGGTGGGCGGGAAAAACTGTTTTTT	CASSVGGREKLFF
TRBJ2-6	-	-	TRBV7-2	TGTGCCAGCAGCCTGGACAGCTCTGGGGCCAACGTCCTGACTTTC	CASSLDSSGANVLTF
TRBJ1-4	-	-	TRBV11-2	TGTGCCAGCAGCTCTGGGAGGAGCGAAAAACTGTTTTTT	CASSSGRSEKLFF
TRBJ1-6	TRBD1	-	TRBV15	TGTGCCACCAGCAGTACAGGGGGCGGTAATTCACCCCTCCACTTT	CATSSTGGGNSPLHF
TRBJ1-5	TRBD1	few	TRBV30	TGTGCCTGGAGCTCGGGACAGGGGGGGATAAGCAATCAGCCCCAGCATTTT	CAWSSGQGGISNQPQHF
TRBJ2-1	-	once	TRBV7-9	TGTGCCAGCAGCTTTTACCCCTCGGATGAGCAGTTCTTC	CASSFYPSDEQFF
TRBJ1-4	TRBD1	few	TRBV3-1/TRBV3-2	TGTGCCAGCAGGGGGACAGGGTATAATGAAAAACTGTTTTTT	CASRGTGYNEKLFF
TRBJ1-1	-	-	TRBV6-2/TRBV6-3	TGTGCCAGCAGTTGGCAGGGATACACTGAAGCTTTCTTT	CASSWQGYTEAFF
TRBJ2-7	-	-	TRBV9	TGTGCCAGCAGCGTAGGTGGGAACTCCTACGAGCAGTACTTC	CASSVGGNSYEQYF
TRBJ1-2	-	-	TRBV28	TGTGCCAGCAGTCCCCCGGGGGTGGTGAACTATGGCTACACCTTC	CASSPPGVVNYGYTF
TRBJ1-6	-	once	TRBV28	TGTGCCAGCCGCCGGGGAGGGAATTCACCCCTCCACTTT	CASRRGGNSPLHF
TRBJ1-3	TRBD1	-	TRBV6-5	TGTGCCAGCACTACCACCTGGGACAGGGTAAACACCATATATTTT	CASTTTWDRVNTIYF
TRBJ1-3	-	few	TRBV5-1	TGCGCCAGCAGCTTTCAAGGGACGAATGGAAACACCATATATTTT	CASSFQGTNGNTIYF
TRBJ1-6	-	-	TRBV27	TGTGCCAGCAGTCCCTATAATTCACCCCTCCACTTT	CASSPYNSPLHF
TRBJ2-3	TRBD2	-	TRBV11-2	TGTGCCAGCAGCATCCTGGGGGGCGGGAGGGTGTTCGATACGCAGTATTTT	CASSILGGGRVFDTQYF
TRBJ2-1	TRBD1	-	TRBV7-7	TGTGCTAGCAGCTTAGACCAGGGGGCTTACAATGAGCAGTTCTTC	CASSLDQGAYNEQFF
TRBJ1-1	TRBD1	-	TRBV5-1	TGCGCCAGCAGCGACCAGGGGGCGCGTACTGAAGCTTTCTTT	CASSDQGARTEAFF
TRBJ1-1	-	once	TRBV7-9	TGTGCCAGCAGCTCAGGACGGATGACGAACACTGAAGCTTTCTTT	CASSSGRMTNTEAFF
TRBJ1-2	TRBD1	few	TRBV4-1	TGCGCCAGCAGCCTGGACAGGGGGCACTATGGCTACACCTTC	CASSLDRGHYGYTF
TRBJ2-5	TRBD2	-	TRBV19	TGTGCCAGTAGGCTAGCGGGGCAAGAGACCCAGTACTTC	CASRLAGQETQYF
TRBJ2-1	-	-	TRBV9	TGTGCCAGCAGTCATGACAATGAGCAGTTCTTC	CASSHDNEQFF
TRBJ1-3	-	-	TRBV3-1/TRBV3-2	TGTGCCAGCAGCCAAGATTCAGGGGACGGAAACACCATATATTTT	CASSQDSGDGNTIYF
TRBJ2-7	TRBD1	-	TRBV5-1	TGCGCCAGCAGCCAGGGACAGGACGAGCAGTACTTC	CASSQGQDEQYF